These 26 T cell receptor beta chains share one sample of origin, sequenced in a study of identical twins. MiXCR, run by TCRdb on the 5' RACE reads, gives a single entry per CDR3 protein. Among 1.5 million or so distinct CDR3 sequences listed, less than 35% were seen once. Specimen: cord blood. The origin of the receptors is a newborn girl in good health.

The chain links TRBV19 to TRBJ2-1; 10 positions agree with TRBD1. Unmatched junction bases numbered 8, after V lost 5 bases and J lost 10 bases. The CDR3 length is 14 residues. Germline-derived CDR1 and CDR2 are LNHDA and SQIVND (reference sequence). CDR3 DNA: TGTGCCAGTAGTTCAAGGGGGACAGGGGTCGAGCAGTTCTTC. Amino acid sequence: CASSSRGTGVEQFF. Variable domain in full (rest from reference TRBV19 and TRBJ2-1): DGGITQSPKYLFRKEGQNVTLSCEQNLNHDAMYWYRQDPGQGLRLIYYSQIVNDFQKGDIAEGYSVSREKKESFPLTVTSAQKNPTAFYLCASSSRGTGVEQFFGPGTRLTVL.

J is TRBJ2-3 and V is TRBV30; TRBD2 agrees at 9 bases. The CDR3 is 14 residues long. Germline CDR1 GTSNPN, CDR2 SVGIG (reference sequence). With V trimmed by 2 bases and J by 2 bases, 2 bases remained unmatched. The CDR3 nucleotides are TGTGCCTGGAGTAGACTAGCGGCCACAGATACGCAGTATTTT. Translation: CAWSRLAATDTQYF.

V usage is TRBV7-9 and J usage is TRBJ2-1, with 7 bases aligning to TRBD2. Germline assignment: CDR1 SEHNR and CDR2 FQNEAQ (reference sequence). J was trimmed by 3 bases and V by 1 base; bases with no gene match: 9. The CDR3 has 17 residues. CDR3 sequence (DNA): TGTGCCAGCAGCTTAGAAGGGGTGGGGGGGATCTACAATGAGCAGTTCTTC. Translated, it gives CASSLEGVGGIYNEQFF.

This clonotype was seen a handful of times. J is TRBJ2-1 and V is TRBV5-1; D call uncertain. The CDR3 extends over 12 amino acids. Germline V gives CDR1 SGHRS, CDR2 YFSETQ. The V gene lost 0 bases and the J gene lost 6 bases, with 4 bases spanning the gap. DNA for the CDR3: TGCGCCAGCAGCTTGGAGATCAATGAGCAGTTCTTC. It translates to CASSLEINEQFF.

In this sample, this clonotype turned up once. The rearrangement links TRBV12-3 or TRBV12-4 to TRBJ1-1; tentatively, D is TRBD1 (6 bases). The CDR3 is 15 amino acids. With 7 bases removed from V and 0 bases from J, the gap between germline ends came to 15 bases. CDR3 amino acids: CASTSLGALNTEAFF. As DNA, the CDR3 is TGTGCCAGCACCTCCTTGGGGGCCCTGAACACTGAAGCTTTCTTT.

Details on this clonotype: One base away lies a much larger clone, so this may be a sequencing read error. The chain's CDR3 is CASSIRGSTDAQYF. CDR3 bases: TGTGCCAGCAGCATCCGAGGGAGTACAGATGCGCAGTATTTT. The chain couples TRBV9 to TRBJ2-3; a weak D match, TRBD2 (5 bases). The CDR3 is 14 residues long. The germline V gene has CDR1 SGDLS and CDR2 YYNGEE.

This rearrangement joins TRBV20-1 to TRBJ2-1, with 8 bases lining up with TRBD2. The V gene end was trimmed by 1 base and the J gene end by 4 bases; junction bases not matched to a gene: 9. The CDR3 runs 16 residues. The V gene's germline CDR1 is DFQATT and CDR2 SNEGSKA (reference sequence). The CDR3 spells CSARVTGTRQYNEQFF. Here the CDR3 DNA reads TGCAGTGCTAGAGTCACCGGGACTAGACAATACAATGAGCAGTTCTTC.

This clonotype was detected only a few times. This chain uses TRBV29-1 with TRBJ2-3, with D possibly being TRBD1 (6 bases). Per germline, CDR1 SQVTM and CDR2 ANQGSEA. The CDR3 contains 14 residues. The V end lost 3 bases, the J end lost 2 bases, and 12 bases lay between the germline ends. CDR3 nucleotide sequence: TGCAGCGTTGAGGCAGGGGACCCCACAGATACGCAGTATTTT. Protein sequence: CSVEAGDPTDTQYF.

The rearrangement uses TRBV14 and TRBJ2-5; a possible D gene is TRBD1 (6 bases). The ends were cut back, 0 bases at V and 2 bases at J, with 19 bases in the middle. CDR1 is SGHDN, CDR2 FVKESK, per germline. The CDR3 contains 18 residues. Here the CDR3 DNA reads TGTGCCAGCAGCCAAGACCGATTTGGGAACAGGGCGCAAGAGACCCAGTACTTC. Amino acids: CASSQDRFGNRAQETQYF.

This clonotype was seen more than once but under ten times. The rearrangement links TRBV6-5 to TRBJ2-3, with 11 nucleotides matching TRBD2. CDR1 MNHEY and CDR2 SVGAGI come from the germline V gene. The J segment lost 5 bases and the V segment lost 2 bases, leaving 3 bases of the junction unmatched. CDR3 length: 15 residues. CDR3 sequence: CASSYLAGGRDTQYF. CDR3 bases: TGTGCCAGCAGTTACCTAGCGGGAGGTCGAGATACGCAGTATTTT.

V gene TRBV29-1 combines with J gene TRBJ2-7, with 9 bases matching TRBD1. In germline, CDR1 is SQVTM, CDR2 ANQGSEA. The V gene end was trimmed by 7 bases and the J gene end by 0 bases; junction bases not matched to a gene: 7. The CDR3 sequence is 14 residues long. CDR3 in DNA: TGCAGCGCCCGACGGGGACAGGGCTCCTACGAGCAGTACTTC. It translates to CSARRGQGSYEQYF.

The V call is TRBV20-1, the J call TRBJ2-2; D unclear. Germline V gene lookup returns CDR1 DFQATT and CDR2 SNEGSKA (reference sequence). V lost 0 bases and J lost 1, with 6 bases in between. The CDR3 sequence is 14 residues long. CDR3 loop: CSARELMNTGELFF. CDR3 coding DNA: TGCAGTGCTAGAGAACTGATGAACACCGGGGAGCTGTTTTTT.

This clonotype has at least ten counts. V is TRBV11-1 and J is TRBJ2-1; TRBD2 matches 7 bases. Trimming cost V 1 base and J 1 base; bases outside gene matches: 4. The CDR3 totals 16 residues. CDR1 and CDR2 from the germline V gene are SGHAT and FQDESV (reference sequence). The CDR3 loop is CASSLGGRPSYNEQFF. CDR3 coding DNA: TGTGCCAGCAGCTTAGGCGGGAGACCTTCCTACAATGAGCAGTTCTTC.

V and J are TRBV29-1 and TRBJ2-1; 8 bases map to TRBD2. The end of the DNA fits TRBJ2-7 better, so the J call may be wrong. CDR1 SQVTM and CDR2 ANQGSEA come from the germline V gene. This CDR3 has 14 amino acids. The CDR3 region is CSVLTGGLDNEQYF. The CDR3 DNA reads TGCAGCGTGCTGACGGGGGGGCTGGACAATGAGCAGTACTTC.

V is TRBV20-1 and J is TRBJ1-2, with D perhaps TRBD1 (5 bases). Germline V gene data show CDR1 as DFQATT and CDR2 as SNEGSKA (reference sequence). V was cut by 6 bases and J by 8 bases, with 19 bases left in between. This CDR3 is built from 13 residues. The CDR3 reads CSARSSRGEGYTF. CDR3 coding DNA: TGCAGTGCGCGCAGTTCGAGGGGCGAAGGCTACACCTTC.

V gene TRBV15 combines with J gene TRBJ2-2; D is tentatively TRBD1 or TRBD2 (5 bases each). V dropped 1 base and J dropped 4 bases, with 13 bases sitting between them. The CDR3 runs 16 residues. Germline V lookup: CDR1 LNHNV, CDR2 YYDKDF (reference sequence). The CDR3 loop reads CATSRAEGRGTGELFF. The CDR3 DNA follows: TGTGCCACCAGCAGAGCCGAGGGGCGAGGCACCGGGGAGCTGTTTTTT.

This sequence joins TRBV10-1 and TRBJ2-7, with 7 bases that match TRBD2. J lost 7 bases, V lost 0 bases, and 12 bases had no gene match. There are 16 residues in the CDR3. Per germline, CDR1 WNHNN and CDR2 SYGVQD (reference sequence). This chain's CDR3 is CASSESASGPYNEQYF. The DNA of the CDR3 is TGCGCCAGCAGTGAGTCGGCTAGCGGCCCCTACAATGAGCAGTACTTC.

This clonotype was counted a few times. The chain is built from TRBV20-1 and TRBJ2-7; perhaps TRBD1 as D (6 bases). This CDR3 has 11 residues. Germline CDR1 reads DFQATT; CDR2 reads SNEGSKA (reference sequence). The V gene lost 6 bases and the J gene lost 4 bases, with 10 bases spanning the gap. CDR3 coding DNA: TGCAGTGCGACAGGCATTTACGAGCAGTACTTC. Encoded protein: CSATGIYEQYF.

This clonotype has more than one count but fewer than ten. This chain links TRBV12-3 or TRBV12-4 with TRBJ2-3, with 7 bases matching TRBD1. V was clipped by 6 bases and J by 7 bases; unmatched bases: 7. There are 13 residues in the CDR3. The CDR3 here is CASSRDSPNTQYF. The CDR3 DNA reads TGTGCCAGCAGCCGGGACAGTCCGAATACGCAGTATTTT.

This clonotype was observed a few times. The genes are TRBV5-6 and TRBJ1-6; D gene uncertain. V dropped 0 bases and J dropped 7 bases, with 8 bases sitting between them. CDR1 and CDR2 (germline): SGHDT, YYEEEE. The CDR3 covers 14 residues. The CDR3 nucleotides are TGTGCCAGCAGCTTGGAGAAGCGAAATTCACCCCTCCACTTT. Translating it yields CASSLEKRNSPLHF.

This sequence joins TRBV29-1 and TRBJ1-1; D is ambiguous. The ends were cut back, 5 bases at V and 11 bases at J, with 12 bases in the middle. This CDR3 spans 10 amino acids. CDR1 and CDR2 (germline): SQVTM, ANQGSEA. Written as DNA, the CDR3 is TGCAGCGTTCAGCAGGTATGGGCTTTCTTT. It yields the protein CSVQQVWAFF.

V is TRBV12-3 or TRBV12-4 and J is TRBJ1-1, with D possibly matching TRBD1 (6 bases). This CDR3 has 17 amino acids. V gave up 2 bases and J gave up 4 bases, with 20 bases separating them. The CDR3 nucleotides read TGTGCCAGCAGTTTATCTTGGGACAACGCGAATGGCACTGAAGCTTTCTTT. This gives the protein CASSLSWDNANGTEAFF.

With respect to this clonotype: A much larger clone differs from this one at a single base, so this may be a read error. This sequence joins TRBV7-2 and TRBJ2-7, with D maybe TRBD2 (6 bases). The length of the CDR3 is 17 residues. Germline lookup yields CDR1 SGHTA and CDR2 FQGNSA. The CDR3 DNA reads TGTGCCGGCAGCTTAGTCCCGGGAGAAGTCAGAGGCTACGAGCAGTACTTC. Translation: CAGSLVPGEVRGYEQYF.

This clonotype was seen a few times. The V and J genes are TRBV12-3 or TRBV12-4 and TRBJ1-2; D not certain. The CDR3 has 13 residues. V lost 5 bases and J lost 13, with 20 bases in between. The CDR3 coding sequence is TGTGCCAGCAGTCCCCCCAACGCGGGAGGAGGCACCTTC. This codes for CASSPPNAGGGTF.

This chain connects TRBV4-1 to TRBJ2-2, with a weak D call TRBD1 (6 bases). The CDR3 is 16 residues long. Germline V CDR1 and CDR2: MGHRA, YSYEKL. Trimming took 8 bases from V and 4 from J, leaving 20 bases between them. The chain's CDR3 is CASGLQGTRVTGELFF. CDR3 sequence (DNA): TGCGCCAGCGGGCTCCAGGGGACGAGAGTCACCGGGGAGCTGTTTTTT.

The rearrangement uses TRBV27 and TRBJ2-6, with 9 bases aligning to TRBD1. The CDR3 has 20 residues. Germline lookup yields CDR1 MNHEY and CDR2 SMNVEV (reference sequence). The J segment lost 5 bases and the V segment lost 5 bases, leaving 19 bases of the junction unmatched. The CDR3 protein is CASSPMNGQGSSLWANVLTF. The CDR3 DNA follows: TGTGCCAGCAGTCCAATGAACGGACAGGGGTCGTCTCTCTGGGCCAACGTCCTGACTTTC.